This T cell receptor (beta chain) was captured by sequencing in a study of blood T cell repertoires in COVID-19. Study processing details: By means of reference gene primer amplification, nucleated cell counts were estimated. The repertoire was sequenced with immunoSEQ multiplex PCR; TCRdb's copy has only in-frame clones and lacks some. V and J calls and clone size come straight from that table; D and trimming were deduced from the DNA. This sample carries under 100,000 clones, approximately 86% of them seen once, and the ten largest clones take about 20%. The V and J ends lost 5 bases and 7 bases, in that order; junction bases with no gene match: 9. Germline V gene lookup returns CDR1 SNHLY and CDR2 FYNNEI. The CDR3 is 15 residues long.

The sequenced sample was peripheral blood. The TCR sequence derives from a man at least 80 years old with active or convalescent COVID-19. The gene calls are TRBV2 and TRBJ2-2; TRBD1 matches at 8 bases. The DNA of the CDR3 is TGTGCCAGCAGTTTGTCCCGGGACAGGTTCGGGGAGCTGTTTTTT. Translating gives CASSLSRDRFGELFF. Using reference TRBV2 and TRBJ2-2 for the parts outside the CDR3, the full variable domain is EPEVTQTPSHQVTQMGQEVILRCVPISNHLYFYWYRQILGQKVEFLVSFYNNEISEKSEIFDDQFSVERPDGSNFTLKIRSTKLEDSAMYFCASSLSRDRFGELFFGEGSRLTVL.